One and the same sample provided the 6 T cell receptor beta chains below, sequenced in a study of beta chain features in type 1 diabetes. Expressed TCRB transcripts got sequenced, as all isolated RNA was reverse transcribed. Measured with immunoSEQ multiplex PCR; TCRdb has only the in-frame clones, and not every one. The sample holds more than 95,000 clones; roughly a sixth are singletons and the top ten take 2% to 3%. Study-wide points: Shortening of TCRB CDR3s, moderate but significant, appeared in all four CD4+ subsets of Type 1 diabetes patients.

For these receptors, no antigen is known. The specimen was central memory CD4+ T cells from blood. The source is a young man with type 1 diabetes.

This clone was recorded a few times. This chain uses TRBV18 with TRBJ2-1; D perhaps matches TRBD1 (6 bases). Germline lookup yields CDR1 KGHSH and CDR2 LQKENI. There are 13 residues in the CDR3. The V end was cut by 6 bases, the J end by 5 bases, with 11 bases between. Here the CDR3 DNA reads TGTGCCAGCTCCTCACAGGGTAACAATGAGCAGTTCTTC. It encodes CASSSQGNNEQFF.

This chain links TRBV7-9 with TRBJ1-2; no clear D gene. Germline V CDR1 and CDR2: SEHNR, FQNEAQ (reference sequence). Trimming removed 3 bases from V and 2 bases from J, with 16 bases in between. The CDR3 loop spans 16 amino acids. CDR3 coding DNA: TGTGCCAGCAGCTTTCCTCCTAAGACGGGCAACTATGGCTACACCTTC. Residues: CASSFPPKTGNYGYTF.

This chain links TRBV2 with TRBJ1-1; D remains ambiguous. This CDR3 comprises 12 residues. V was clipped by 6 bases and J by 3 bases, with 8 bases between them. Per germline, CDR1 SNHLY and CDR2 FYNNEI. The CDR3 is CASRARDTEAFF. The CDR3 region has the DNA TGTGCCAGCAGGGCGCGGGACACTGAAGCTTTCTTT.

V gene TRBV28 combines with J gene TRBJ2-1; weak D call: TRBD2 (7 bases). The CDR3 extends over 15 amino acids. Germline loops: CDR1 MDHEN, CDR2 SYDVKM. V lost 3 bases, J lost 2 bases, and 11 bases lay in between. Written as DNA, the CDR3 is TGTGCCAGCAGTTTTTGGGAGGGGGCCTACAATGAGCAGTTCTTC. Translated: CASSFWEGAYNEQFF.

CDR3 protein: CAWSQRERDTQYF. CDR3 in DNA: TGTGCCTGGAGCCAGCGGGAGCGAGATACGCAGTATTTT. J is TRBJ2-3 and V is TRBV30; 8 bases agree with TRBD2. Germline CDR1 is GTSNPN and CDR2 is SVGIG (reference sequence). After removal of 3 bases from V and 5 bases from J, the junction contained 4 bases not matched to a gene. The CDR3 covers 13 residues. Combining the CDR3 with reference TRBV30 and TRBJ2-3 gives the whole variable domain SQTIHQWPATLVQPVGSPLSLECTVEGTSNPNLYWYRQAAGRGLQLLFYSVGIGQISSEVPQNLSASRPQDRQFILSSKKLLLSDSGFYLCAWSQRERDTQYFGPGTRLTVL.

The chain combines TRBV29-1 with TRBJ2-5; 9 bases map to TRBD1. Per germline, CDR1 SQVTM and CDR2 ANQGSEA. The CDR3 is 15 amino acids. J lost 3 bases, V lost 7 bases, and 12 bases had no gene match. The CDR3 DNA reads TGCAGCGCCGATAAAACAGGGGGCGAGGAAGAGACCCAGTACTTC. Protein sequence: CSADKTGGEEETQYF.